This is a list of T cell receptor beta chains from one sample in a study of blood T cell repertoires in COVID-19. Generated by immunoSEQ multiplex PCR, the TCRdb table keeps only in-frame clones and is missing some. The data show over 200,000 clones, approximately 80% seen once. What was sequenced was PBMCs or T cells enriched from blood (not recorded which). These receptors were obtained from a man aged 60-69 years who had recovered from COVID-19. The conserved cysteine and the conserved F or W are not part of the CDR3 here. Size tells how often a clone was seen (once, few, many) or the class of an expanded clone, and some rows leave it out.

j_call v_call clone_size cdr3_aa
TRBJ2-2 TRBV7-8 NA ASSLESSGANTGELF
TRBJ1-2 TRBV3-1/TRBV3-2 once ASSQDRAGIYGYT
TRBJ1-4 TRBV5-1 NA ASSLYPGQEEKLF
TRBJ2-1 TRBV29-1 few SVALTGTYNEQF
TRBJ1-4 TRBV7-9 NA ASSSNRVLVF
TRBJ2-7 TRBV2 NA ASSEASPGENSYEQY
TRBJ1-3 TRBV11-2 NA ASTVSGNTIY
TRBJ2-1 TRBV28 NA ASSSSTVEQF
TRBJ1-1 TRBV4-3 NA ASSQGGPTEAF
TRBJ2-7 TRBV5-1 NA ASTKDRRSYEQY
TRBJ2-1 TRBV6-2/TRBV6-3 NA ASSYSQRGGKKNEQF
TRBJ2-1 TRBV5-6 NA ASSEGLAGDPYNEQF
TRBJ2-7 TRBV30 NA AWTNSYEQY
TRBJ1-2 TRBV7-9 NA ASSLAGPTASGYT
TRBJ1-1 TRBV5-1 NA ASSRGTANTEAF
TRBJ2-7 TRBV7-9 NA ASDRDSLTYEQY
TRBJ1-5 TRBV7-6 few ASSLAWGGISNQPQH
TRBJ1-1 TRBV10-3 NA ATKDRMNTEAF
TRBJ1-1 TRBV25-1 NA ASSEFYQQGFNTEAF
TRBJ1-2 TRBV7-2 NA ASSLGDRVIRGYT
TRBJ2-3 TRBV7-9 NA ASGPGDTQY
TRBJ2-7 TRBV12-5 NA ASGSRDRNYEQY
TRBJ2-1 TRBV2 NA ASRGEGDSYNEQF
TRBJ1-1 TRBV27 NA ASSLRSNTEAF
TRBJ2-1 TRBV6-5 NA ASRRTSGDNEQF
TRBJ2-1 TRBV7-9 NA ASSRTSGYNEQF
TRBJ1-6 TRBV6-5 NA ASRPGTAYNSPLH
TRBJ1-3 TRBV10-3 NA AISDWLNREHGNTIY
TRBJ1-3 TRBV5-1 once ASSLEGDRVGGNTIY
TRBJ2-5 TRBV27 NA ASSLYRGRGETQY
TRBJ1-2 TRBV7-3 NA ASSYGRAYYGYT
TRBJ2-1 TRBV7-2 NA ASSEPGTGYNEQF
TRBJ1-5 TRBV4-2 NA ASSQDLGGQPQH
TRBJ1-2 TRBV5-1 NA ASSPDSAGGYT
TRBJ1-5 TRBV2 NA ASTESGYSNQPQH
TRBJ2-1 TRBV5-1 NA ASSLEPLRGLGNEQF
TRBJ2-7 TRBV7-2 NA ASSSGTGSYEQY
TRBJ2-1 TRBV3-1/TRBV3-2 NA ASSSGTGRIDEQF
TRBJ2-7 TRBV18 NA ASSLDRGGPYEQY
TRBJ1-3 TRBV5-6 once ASSWGELGNTIY
TRBJ1-2 TRBV19 NA ASWAGGYGYT
TRBJ1-1 TRBV6-2/TRBV6-3 NA ASSYFLSTEAF
TRBJ1-2 TRBV29-1 few SVSRQPYGYT
TRBJ2-7 TRBV12-3/TRBV12-4 NA ASSFVGGGEQY
TRBJ2-7 TRBV13 NA ASSVGDEQY
TRBJ1-2 TRBV3-1/TRBV3-2 NA ASSHRLIGGYT
TRBJ2-3 TRBV2 NA ASRGTTVSTDTQY
TRBJ2-7 TRBV15 NA ATGGGTKYEQY
TRBJ2-7 TRBV5-1 NA ASSLESLAVEQY
TRBJ2-7 TRBV14 few ASSQDLSPGYAYEQY
TRBJ1-2 TRBV19 NA ATTSRDREDYT
TRBJ2-2 TRBV24-1 NA ATIRFKGQLNTGELF
TRBJ1-6 TRBV7-9 NA ASSSPGQRNSPLH
TRBJ1-2 TRBV19 NA ASSMRDGLGYT
TRBJ2-7 TRBV20-1 NA SQRGSYEQY
TRBJ1-5 TRBV7-2 NA ASSPRSNQPQH
TRBJ2-1 TRBV23-1 NA ASSQSVGGSYNEQF
TRBJ2-1 TRBV9 NA ASSGTGTGVYNEQF
TRBJ2-2 TRBV19 NA ASSIGDSYTGELF
TRBJ1-1 TRBV11-1 once ASSREHTNTEAF